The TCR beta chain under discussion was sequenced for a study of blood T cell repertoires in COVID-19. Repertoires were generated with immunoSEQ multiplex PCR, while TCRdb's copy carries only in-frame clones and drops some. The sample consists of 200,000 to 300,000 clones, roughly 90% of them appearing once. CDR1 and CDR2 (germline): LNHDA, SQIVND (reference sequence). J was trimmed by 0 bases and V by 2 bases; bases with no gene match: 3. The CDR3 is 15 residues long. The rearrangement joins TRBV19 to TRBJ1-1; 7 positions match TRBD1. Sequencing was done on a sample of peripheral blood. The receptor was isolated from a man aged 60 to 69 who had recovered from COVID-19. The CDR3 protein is CASSIPGTVNTEAFF. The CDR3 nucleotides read TGTGCCAGTAGTATACCGGGGACAGTGAACACTGAAGCTTTCTTT.